This entry describes one T cell receptor beta chain. No antigen is known for it. The source of the sample is a study of CD8 T cells in Susac syndrome. Study-wide points: Within Susac syndrome CD4+ T cell repertoires, clonal expansion was not evident.

The CDR3 length is 13 residues. V gave up 5 bases and J gave up 5 bases; unmatched junction bases: 4. RNA in amounts of roughly 0.5 to 1 ug was reverse transcribed with random hexamers. The CDR3 of TCR beta was amplified by immunoSEQ multiplex PCR across 54 Vbeta and 13 Jbeta. TCRdb passed the immunoSEQ multiplex PCR reads through MiXCR, listing each CDR3 protein once. The sample consists of around 230,000 distinct CDR3 sequences, roughly 95% of them appearing once. The sequence was obtained from a human donor with Susac syndrome. The V gene is TRBV12-3 or TRBV12-4, the J gene TRBJ1-1, with 8 bases fitting TRBD1. Material: CD4+ T cells from PBMCs. CDR3 in amino acids: CASSTGGWTEAFF. CDR3 DNA sequence: TGTGCCAGCAGTACAGGGGGTTGGACTGAAGCTTTCTTT.